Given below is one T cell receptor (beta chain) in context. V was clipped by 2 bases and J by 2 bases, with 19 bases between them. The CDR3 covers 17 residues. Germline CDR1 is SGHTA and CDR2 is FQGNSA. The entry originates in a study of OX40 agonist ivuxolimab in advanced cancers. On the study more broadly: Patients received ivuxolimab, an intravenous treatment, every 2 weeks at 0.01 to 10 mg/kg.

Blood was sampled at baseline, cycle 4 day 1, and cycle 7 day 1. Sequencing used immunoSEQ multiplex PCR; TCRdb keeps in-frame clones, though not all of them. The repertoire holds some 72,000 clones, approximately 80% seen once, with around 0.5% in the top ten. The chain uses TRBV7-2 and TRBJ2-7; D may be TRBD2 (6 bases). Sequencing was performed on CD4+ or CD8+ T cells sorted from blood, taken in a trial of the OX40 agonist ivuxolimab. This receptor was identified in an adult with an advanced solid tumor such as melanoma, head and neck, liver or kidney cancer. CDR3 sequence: CASSLKVGGDKTYEQYF. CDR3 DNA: TGTGCCAGCAGCTTAAAGGTGGGCGGGGATAAAACCTACGAGCAGTACTTC.